Described below is a single TCR beta chain sequence and its context. The V gene's germline CDR1 is SGHRS and CDR2 YFSETQ. Trimming removed 0 bases from V and 4 bases from J, with 5 bases in between. There are 13 residues in the CDR3. The repertoire was sequenced with immunoSEQ multiplex PCR; TCRdb's copy has only in-frame clones and lacks some. The data show 100,000 to 150,000 clones, 90% to 95% seen once. The sample comes from a study of blood T cell repertoires in COVID-19. Study details: T cells, B-cell-depleted T cells, or PBMCs supplied cDNA or gDNA.

V is TRBV5-1 and J is TRBJ1-3; D is perhaps TRBD1 (5 bases). Sequences were obtained from peripheral blood. This clonotype originated in a man between 45 and 60 years old with COVID-19, enrolled during active disease. CDR3 in amino acids: CASSLDRGNTIYF. CDR3 bases: TGCGCCAGCAGCTTGGACAGGGGAAACACCATATATTTT. Complete variable domain (other parts from reference TRBV5-1 and TRBJ1-3): KAGVTQTPRYLIKTRGQQVTLSCSPISGHRSVSWYQQTPGQGLQFLFEYFSETQRNKGNFPGRFSGRQFSNSRSEMNVSTLELGDSALYLCASSLDRGNTIYFGEGSWLTVV.